This T cell receptor (beta chain) was identified in a study of blood T cell repertoires in COVID-19. Trimming cost V 4 bases and J 4 bases, with 16 bases left between them. CDR1 and CDR2 (germline): MNHEY, SVGAGI. CDR3 length: 15 amino acids. This table comes from immunoSEQ multiplex PCR, and its TCRdb copy is limited to in-frame clones, with some not included. The repertoire holds 88,000 or so clones, with over 75% as singletons. The receptor comes from a man at least 80 years old with acute or convalescent COVID-19. What was sequenced was peripheral blood. The chain links TRBV6-5 to TRBJ1-1, with D perhaps matching TRBD1 (5 bases). CDR3 in amino acids: CASSWGSGGSTEAFF. The CDR3 nucleotides read TGTGCCAGCAGTTGGGGGTCCGGGGGTAGCACTGAAGCTTTCTTT.